The 28 T cell receptor beta chains in this list originate from one sample, sequenced in a study of blood T cell repertoires in COVID-19. Clones were sequenced by immunoSEQ multiplex PCR, and TCRdb holds only the in-frame ones, with some missing. The table has approximately 260,000 clones, 70% to 90% seen once. The specimen sequenced was PBMCs or T cells enriched from blood (not recorded which). The receptors originated from a woman aged 45-59 years who had been exposed to COVID-19.

This chain uses TRBV3-1 (or the pseudogene TRBV3-2) with TRBJ2-5; perhaps TRBD1 as D (6 bases). Germline lookup yields CDR1 LGHDT and CDR2 YNNKEL (reference sequence). This CDR3 is 15 amino acids long. The V end was cut by 0 bases, the J end by 3 bases, with 11 bases between. CDR3 in DNA: TGTGCCAGCAGCCAAGATCCCAGGGGAGAAGAGACCCAGTACTTC. This translates into CASSQDPRGEETQYF.

This clone was recorded only once. Other DNA sequences in this sample translate to the same CDR3. The CDR3 sequence: CASSIDRGTGELFF. In DNA, the CDR3 is TGTGCCAGTAGTATAGATCGAGGAACCGGGGAGCTGTTTTTT. This chain links TRBV19 with TRBJ2-2; D is unclear. The CDR3 totals 14 residues. Germline V CDR1 and CDR2: LNHDA, SQIVND (reference sequence). Between the trimmed V and J ends, which lost 0 bases and 5 bases, there was a span of 7 bases.

V and J are TRBV29-1 and TRBJ2-1; maybe TRBD1 (6 bases). Germline CDR1 and CDR2: SQVTM and ANQGSEA. This CDR3 is 14 amino acids long. V was trimmed by 5 bases and J by 4 bases, leaving 15 bases between them. The CDR3 DNA is TGCAGCGTTCCCCGACAGGAGACATACAATGAGCAGTTCTTC. Its protein is CSVPRQETYNEQFF.

The CDR3 DNA is TGCGCCAGCAGCTTGGGACTACTGGGCAATGAGCAGTTCTTC. Translated, it gives CASSLGLLGNEQFF. The chain joins TRBV5-1 to TRBJ2-1; TRBD2 might be the D (5 bases). The V gene lost 0 bases and the J gene lost 6 bases, with 10 bases spanning the gap. Germline-derived CDR1 and CDR2 are SGHRS and YFSETQ. This CDR3 is built from 14 residues.

The chain carries TRBV20-1 and TRBJ1-1, with D hard to call. Germline values: CDR1 DFQATT, CDR2 SNEGSKA (reference sequence). Trimming cost V 6 bases and J 8 bases, with 13 bases left between them. The CDR3 sequence is 11 residues long. CDR3 nucleotides: TGCAGTGCCCTAGCGGGGATCGAAGCTTTCTTT. As protein: CSALAGIEAFF.

The chain is built from TRBV2 and TRBJ1-6; D is perhaps TRBD1 (5 bases). Germline lookup yields CDR1 SNHLY and CDR2 FYNNEI. The CDR3 length is 14 residues. The ends were cut back, 3 bases at V and 6 bases at J, with 9 bases in the middle. The CDR3 region is CASSDRGFNSPLHF. For the CDR3, the DNA is TGTGCCAGCAGTGATAGGGGCTTTAATTCACCCCTCCACTTT.

This chain connects TRBV2 to TRBJ1-1, with no clear D. V was clipped by 3 bases and J by 5 bases, with 22 bases between them. Germline loops: CDR1 SNHLY, CDR2 FYNNEI. The CDR3 is 17 residues long. The CDR3 bases are TGTGCCAGCAGTGAGAGAGGCATCGGGGTCATGAGGACTGAAGCTTTCTTT. Amino acid sequence: CASSERGIGVMRTEAFF.

This clone was counted between two and nine times. This chain joins TRBV10-1 and TRBJ2-2; D possibly corresponds to TRBD2 (6 bases). The CDR3 covers 15 residues. The germline gives CDR1 WNHNN, CDR2 SYGVQD (reference sequence). The ends were cut back, 9 bases at V and 3 bases at J, with 17 bases in the middle. The CDR3 here is CASSPGVGDTGELFF. The CDR3 region has the DNA TGCGCCAGTTCTCCGGGGGTGGGGGACACCGGGGAGCTGTTTTTT.

The chain carries TRBV5-1 and TRBJ1-2, with D possibly matching TRBD1 (6 bases). CDR1 and CDR2 (germline): SGHRS, YFSETQ. V was cut by 4 bases and J by 8 bases, with 18 bases left in between. The CDR3 sequence is 14 residues long. CDR3 sequence (DNA): TGCGCCAGCAGCCCTTATCTAGGACAGACGGGCTACACCTTC. It translates to CASSPYLGQTGYTF.

The CDR3 here is CAWSVGTGGNQPQHF. The CDR3 DNA reads as TGTGCCTGGAGTGTAGGGACAGGGGGCAATCAGCCCCAGCATTTT. The chain couples TRBV30 to TRBJ1-5, with TRBD1 matching over 10 bases. Germline CDR1 is GTSNPN and CDR2 is SVGIG (reference sequence). The trim removed 0 bases at V and 2 bases at J, leaving 1 base unmatched. The CDR3 spans 15 residues.

This chain's CDR3 is CASSQGRVGTQYF. CDR3 nucleotides: TGTGCCAGCAGCCAAGGCAGGGTGGGGACCCAGTACTTC. The chain recombines TRBV14 with TRBJ2-5; the D gene is possibly TRBD1 (5 bases). The length of the CDR3 is 13 residues. With 1 base removed from V and 7 bases from J, the gap between germline ends came to 10 bases. CDR1 and CDR2 from the germline V gene are SGHDN and FVKESK.

This clone appeared a few times. This chain uses TRBV7-2 with TRBJ1-1; tentatively, D is TRBD1 (6 bases). Trimming took 1 base from V and 0 from J, leaving 18 bases between them. This CDR3 has 18 residues. The germline V gene encodes CDR1 SGHTA and CDR2 FQGNSA. CDR3 coding DNA: TGTGCCAGCAGCTTAGGGGACACCTATCTCACTTTGAACACTGAAGCTTTCTTT. Translating gives CASSLGDTYLTLNTEAFF.

This chain links TRBV7-2 with TRBJ2-1, with TRBD2 matching over 11 bases. Germline trimming cut 6 bases from V and 5 bases from J; bases unmatched to any gene: 6. CDR3 length equals 15 residues. The germline CDR1 and CDR2 sequences are SGHTA and FQGNSA. This CDR3 is CASRPRLAGHNEQFF. The CDR3 nucleotides read TGTGCCAGCAGACCCAGACTAGCGGGGCACAATGAGCAGTTCTTC.

This chain uses TRBV14 with TRBJ2-1; 12 bases match TRBD2. Per germline, CDR1 SGHDN and CDR2 FVKESK. The CDR3 consists of 16 residues. Germline trimming cut 4 bases from V and 5 bases from J; bases unmatched to any gene: 6. The CDR3 spells CASSLLAGGLHNEQFF. The CDR3 DNA reads TGTGCCAGCAGCCTTCTAGCGGGGGGGCTCCACAATGAGCAGTTCTTC.

The V gene is TRBV25-1, the J gene TRBJ2-1, with D unresolved. Trimming took 4 bases from V and 5 from J, leaving 6 bases between them. The CDR3 sequence is 12 residues long. Germline V gives CDR1 MGHDK, CDR2 SYGVNS. The CDR3 reads CASSVGDNEQFF. Written as DNA, the CDR3 is TGTGCCAGCAGTGTCGGTGACAATGAGCAGTTCTTC.

J is TRBJ1-1 and V is TRBV7-9; tentatively, D is TRBD1 (6 bases). Looked up from germline, CDR1 is SEHNR and CDR2 is FQNEAQ (reference sequence). Trimming cost V 7 bases and J 0 bases, with 12 bases left between them. This CDR3 is 14 amino acids long. The CDR3 spells CASNQRTVNTEAFF. CDR3 bases: TGTGCCAGCAACCAAAGGACAGTGAACACTGAAGCTTTCTTT.

The CDR3 loop reads CASSLHGHPYEQYF. The CDR3 bases are TGTGCCAGCAGTCTACATGGACACCCATACGAGCAGTACTTC. The rearrangement links TRBV28 to TRBJ2-7, with D possibly being TRBD1 (5 bases). Germline V gives CDR1 MDHEN, CDR2 SYDVKM. The CDR3 loop spans 14 amino acids. V lost 5 bases to trimming and J lost 4 bases, with 15 bases between them.

The rearrangement uses TRBV6-7 and TRBJ2-7; tentatively, D is TRBD1 (6 bases). TRBV6-7 is noted as an ORF with a role that remains uncertain. Trimming left V 2 bases short and J 5 bases short, with 10 bases between. The CDR3 covers 13 residues. CDR3 region: CASSYLRGHEQYF. As DNA, the CDR3 is TGTGCCAGCAGTTACCTCAGGGGACACGAGCAGTACTTC.

In its sample, this clone was seen once. V usage is TRBV6-2 or TRBV6-3 and J usage is TRBJ1-1; D is ambiguous. The CDR3 loop spans 13 amino acids. The germline gives CDR1 MNHEY, CDR2 SVGEGT. The ends were cut back, 6 bases at V and 1 base at J, with 9 bases in the middle. Written as DNA, the CDR3 is TGTGCCAGCAGCACTAACGAGAACACTGAAGCTTTCTTT. This translates into CASSTNENTEAFF.

This chain links TRBV5-1 with TRBJ2-3; D is possibly TRBD2 (7 bases). Germline V gives CDR1 SGHRS, CDR2 YFSETQ. The CDR3 loop spans 15 amino acids. V lost 7 bases to trimming and J lost 1 base, with 16 bases between them. The CDR3 DNA is TGCGCCAGCGGAGGGGGGGCCCTCGGCACAGATACGCAGTATTTT. This sequence encodes CASGGGALGTDTQYF.

The rearrangement joins TRBV10-1 to TRBJ2-7; a weak D match, TRBD2 (5 bases). CDR1 and CDR2 (germline): WNHNN, SYGVQD (reference sequence). The CDR3 extends over 12 amino acids. V was cut by 10 bases and J by 3 bases, with 13 bases left in between. CDR3: CATRGPNYEQYF. The CDR3, as DNA: TGCGCCACTCGAGGGCCGAACTACGAGCAGTACTTC.

This chain connects TRBV19 to TRBJ2-1; 10 bases align to TRBD1. V dropped 4 bases and J dropped 5; count of bases not matched to a gene: 5. The CDR3 spans 15 residues. CDR1 is LNHDA and CDR2 is SQIVND in the germline V gene (reference sequence). CDR3 protein: CASSTVGQGNNEQFF. Written as DNA, the CDR3 is TGTGCCAGTAGTACTGTGGGACAGGGGAACAATGAGCAGTTCTTC.

CDR3 residues: CASSSGGALESDTQYF. DNA for the CDR3: TGTGCCAGCAGCTCCGGGGGGGCTCTAGAATCGGATACGCAGTATTTT. The V gene is TRBV7-9, the J gene TRBJ2-3; 8 positions agree with TRBD2. Germline CDR1 reads SEHNR; CDR2 reads FQNEAQ (reference sequence). This CDR3 comprises 16 residues. V shed 4 bases and J 6 bases; nucleotides not matched to a gene: 12.

With regard to this clone: This sample also contains other DNA sequences that code for the same CDR3. The genes are TRBV29-1 and TRBJ1-1; 8 bases agree with TRBD1. Trimming at V came to 3 bases and at J to 4 bases, leaving 1 base not matched to a gene. Germline V gives CDR1 SQVTM, CDR2 ANQGSEA. The CDR3 has 12 amino acids. The CDR3 coding sequence is TGCAGCGTTGACAGGGGGCGCACTGAAGCTTTCTTT. Translation: CSVDRGRTEAFF.

The chain links TRBV28 to TRBJ2-4, with D perhaps matching TRBD1 (6 bases). Trimming took off 6 bases at V and 3 bases at J, with 21 bases between the two ends. Looked up from germline, CDR1 is MDHEN and CDR2 is SYDVKM. This CDR3 is built from 17 residues. Here the CDR3 DNA reads TGTGCCAGCAGCCCTCCTCCTCTTCAGGGGCTCAAAAACATTCAGTACTTC. Encoded protein: CASSPPPLQGLKNIQYF.

The chain combines TRBV11-2 with TRBJ1-6; perhaps TRBD1 as D (5 bases). V shed 8 bases and J shed 5 bases, with 13 bases lying between them. CDR3 length equals 14 residues. CDR1 is SGHAT and CDR2 is FQNNGV in the germline V gene. CDR3 bases: TGTGCCAGCCAACAGGATGTCAATAATTCACCCCTCCACTTT. Translating gives CASQQDVNNSPLHF.

The V gene is TRBV2, the J gene TRBJ1-2; D might be TRBD1 (5 bases). Germline CDR1 is SNHLY and CDR2 is FYNNEI. The V and J ends lost 7 bases and 4 bases respectively, with 13 bases between them. The CDR3 consists of 13 residues. The CDR3 sequence: CASTRGWGYGYTF. In DNA, the CDR3 is TGTGCCAGCACCCGGGGGTGGGGCTATGGCTACACCTTC.

The chain links TRBV10-2 to TRBJ2-3; 7 bases agree with TRBD1. The CDR3 is 13 amino acids. The germline V gene encodes CDR1 WSHSY and CDR2 SAAADI. V shed 3 bases, J shed 4 bases, and the junction held 1 base outside the gene matches. DNA for the CDR3: TGCGCCAGCAGTGAAACAGGGGCAGATACGCAGTATTTT. Its protein product is CASSETGADTQYF.